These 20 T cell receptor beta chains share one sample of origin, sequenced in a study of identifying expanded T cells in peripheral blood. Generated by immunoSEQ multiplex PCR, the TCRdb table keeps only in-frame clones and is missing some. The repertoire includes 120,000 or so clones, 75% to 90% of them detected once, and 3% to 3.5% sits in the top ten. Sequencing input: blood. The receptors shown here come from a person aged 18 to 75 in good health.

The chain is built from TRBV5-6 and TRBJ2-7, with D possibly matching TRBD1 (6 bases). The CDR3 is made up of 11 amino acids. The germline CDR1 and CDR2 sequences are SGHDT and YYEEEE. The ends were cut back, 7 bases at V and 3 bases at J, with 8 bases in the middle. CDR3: CASGTYYEQYF. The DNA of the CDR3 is TGTGCCAGCGGGACATACTACGAGCAGTACTTC. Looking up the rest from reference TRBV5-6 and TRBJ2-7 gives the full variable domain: DAGVTQSPTHLIKTRGQQVTLRCSPKSGHDTVSWYQQALGQGPQFIFQYYEEEERQRGNFPDRFSGHQFPNYSSELNVNALLLGDSALYLCASGTYYEQYFGPGTRLTVT.

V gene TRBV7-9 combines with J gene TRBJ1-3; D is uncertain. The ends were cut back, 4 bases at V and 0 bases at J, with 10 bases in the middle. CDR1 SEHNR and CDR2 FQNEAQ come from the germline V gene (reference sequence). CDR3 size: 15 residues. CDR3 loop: CASSSDGFSGNTIYF. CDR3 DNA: TGTGCCAGCAGCTCGGACGGGTTCTCTGGAAACACCATATATTTT.

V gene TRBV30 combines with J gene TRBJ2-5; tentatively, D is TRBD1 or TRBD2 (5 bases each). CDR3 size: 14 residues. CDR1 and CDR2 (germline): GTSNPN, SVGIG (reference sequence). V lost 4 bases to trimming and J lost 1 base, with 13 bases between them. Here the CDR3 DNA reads TGTGCCTGGAAGGGACCCTATATCCAAGAGACCCAGTACTTC. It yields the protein CAWKGPYIQETQYF.

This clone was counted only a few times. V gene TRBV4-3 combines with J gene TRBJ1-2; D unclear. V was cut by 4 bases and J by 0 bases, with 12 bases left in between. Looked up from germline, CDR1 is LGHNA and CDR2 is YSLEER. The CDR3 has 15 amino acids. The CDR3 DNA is TGCGCCAGCAGCCCCCGAACGGGAGCTAACTATGGCTACACCTTC. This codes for CASSPRTGANYGYTF.

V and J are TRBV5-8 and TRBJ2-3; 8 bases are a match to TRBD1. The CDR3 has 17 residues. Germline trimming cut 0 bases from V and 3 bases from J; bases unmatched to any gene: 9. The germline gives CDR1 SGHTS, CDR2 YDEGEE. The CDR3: CASSLVTGGVLTDTQYF. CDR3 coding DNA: TGTGCCAGCAGCTTGGTCACAGGGGGAGTTTTAACAGATACGCAGTATTTT.

This CDR3 reads CASSMWAYGGSGANVLTF. The CDR3 DNA is TGTGCCAGTAGTATGTGGGCCTATGGGGGTTCTGGGGCCAACGTCCTGACTTTC. The chain has TRBV19 and TRBJ2-6, with D perhaps matching TRBD1 or TRBD2 (5 bases each). The CDR3 is made up of 18 amino acids. Germline V gives CDR1 LNHDA, CDR2 SQIVND (reference sequence). V dropped 3 bases and J dropped 1 base, with 16 bases sitting between them.

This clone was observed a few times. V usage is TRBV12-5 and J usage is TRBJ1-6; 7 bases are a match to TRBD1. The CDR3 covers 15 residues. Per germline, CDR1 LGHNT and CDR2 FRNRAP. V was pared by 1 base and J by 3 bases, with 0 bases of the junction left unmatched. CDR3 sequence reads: CASGLGQGYNSPLHF. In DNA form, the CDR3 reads TGTGCTAGTGGTTTGGGACAGGGCTATAATTCACCCCTCCACTTT.

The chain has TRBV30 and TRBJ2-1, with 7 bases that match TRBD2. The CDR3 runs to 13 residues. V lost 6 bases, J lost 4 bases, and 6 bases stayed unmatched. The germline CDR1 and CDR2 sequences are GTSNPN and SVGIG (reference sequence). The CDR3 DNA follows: TGTGCCTGCTCCCCGGGACTATACAATGAGCAGTTCTTC. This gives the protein CACSPGLYNEQFF.

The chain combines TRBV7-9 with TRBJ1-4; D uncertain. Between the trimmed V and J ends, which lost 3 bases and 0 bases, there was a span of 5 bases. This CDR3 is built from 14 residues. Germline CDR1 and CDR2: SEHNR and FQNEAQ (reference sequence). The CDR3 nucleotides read TGTGCCAGCAGCTTCAGGTCAACTAATGAAAAACTGTTTTTT. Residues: CASSFRSTNEKLFF.

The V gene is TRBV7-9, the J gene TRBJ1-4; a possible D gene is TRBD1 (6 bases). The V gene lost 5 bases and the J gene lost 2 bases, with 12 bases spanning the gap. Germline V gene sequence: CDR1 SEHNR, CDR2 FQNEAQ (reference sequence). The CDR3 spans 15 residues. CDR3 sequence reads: CASSRMGATNEKLFF. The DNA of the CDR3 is TGTGCCAGCAGCAGAATGGGGGCGACTAATGAAAAACTGTTTTTT.

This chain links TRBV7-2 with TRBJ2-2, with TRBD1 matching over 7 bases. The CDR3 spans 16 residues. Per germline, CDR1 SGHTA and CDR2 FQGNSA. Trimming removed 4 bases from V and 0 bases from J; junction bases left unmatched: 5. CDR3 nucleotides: TGTGCCAGCAGCTATTCCGGGACAGCGAACACCGGGGAGCTGTTTTTT. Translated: CASSYSGTANTGELFF.

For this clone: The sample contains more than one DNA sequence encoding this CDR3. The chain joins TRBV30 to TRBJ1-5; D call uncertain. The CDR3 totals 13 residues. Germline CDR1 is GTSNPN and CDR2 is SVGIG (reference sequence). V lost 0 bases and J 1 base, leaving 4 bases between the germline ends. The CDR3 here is CAWSVDSNQPQHF. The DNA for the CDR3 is TGTGCCTGGAGTGTTGACAGCAATCAGCCCCAGCATTTT. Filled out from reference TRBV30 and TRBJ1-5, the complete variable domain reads SQTIHQWPATLVQPVGSPLSLECTVEGTSNPNLYWYRQAAGRGLQLLFYSVGIGQISSEVPQNLSASRPQDRQFILSSKKLLLSDSGFYLCAWSVDSNQPQHFGDGTRLSIL.

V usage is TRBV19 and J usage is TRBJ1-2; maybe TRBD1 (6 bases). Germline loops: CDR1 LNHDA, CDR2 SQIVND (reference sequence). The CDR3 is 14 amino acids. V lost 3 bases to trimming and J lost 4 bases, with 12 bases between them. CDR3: CASSISQGIYGYTF. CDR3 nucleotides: TGTGCCAGTAGTATCTCCCAGGGGATCTATGGCTACACCTTC.

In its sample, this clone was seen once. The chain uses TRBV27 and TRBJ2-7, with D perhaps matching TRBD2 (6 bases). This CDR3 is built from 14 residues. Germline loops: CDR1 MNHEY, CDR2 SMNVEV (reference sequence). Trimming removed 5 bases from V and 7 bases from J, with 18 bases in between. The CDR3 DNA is TGTGCCAGCAGTCCCCAGGGACTCTTTCTGGAGCAGTACTTC. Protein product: CASSPQGLFLEQYF.

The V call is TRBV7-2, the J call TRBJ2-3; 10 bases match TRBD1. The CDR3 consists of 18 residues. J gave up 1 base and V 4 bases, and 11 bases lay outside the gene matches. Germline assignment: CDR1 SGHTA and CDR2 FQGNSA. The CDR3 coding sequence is TGTGCCAGCAGCTACTCTTCCACCGGGACAGGGGGCACAGATACGCAGTATTTT. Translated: CASSYSSTGTGGTDTQYF.

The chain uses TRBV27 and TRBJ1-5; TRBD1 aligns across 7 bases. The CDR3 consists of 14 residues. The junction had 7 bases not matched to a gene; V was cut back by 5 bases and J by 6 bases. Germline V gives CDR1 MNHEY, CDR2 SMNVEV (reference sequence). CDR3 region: CASSPPGGIQPQHF. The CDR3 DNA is TGTGCCAGCAGTCCCCCAGGGGGTATTCAGCCCCAGCATTTT.

CDR3 protein: CASSYLIRSAYNEQFF. The CDR3 nucleotides are TGTGCCAGCAGTTATCTCATCAGGTCCGCCTACAATGAGCAGTTCTTC. V usage is TRBV2 and J usage is TRBJ2-1; D is unresolved. Germline-derived CDR1 and CDR2 are SNHLY and FYNNEI. V lost 5 bases and J lost 2, with 16 bases in between. The CDR3 loop spans 16 amino acids.

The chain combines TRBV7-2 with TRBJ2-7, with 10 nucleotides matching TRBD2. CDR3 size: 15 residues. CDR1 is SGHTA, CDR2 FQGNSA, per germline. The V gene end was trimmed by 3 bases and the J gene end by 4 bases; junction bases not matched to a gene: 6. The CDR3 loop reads CASSFNSGGPYEQYF. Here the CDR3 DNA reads TGTGCCAGCAGCTTCAATAGCGGGGGGCCGTACGAGCAGTACTTC.

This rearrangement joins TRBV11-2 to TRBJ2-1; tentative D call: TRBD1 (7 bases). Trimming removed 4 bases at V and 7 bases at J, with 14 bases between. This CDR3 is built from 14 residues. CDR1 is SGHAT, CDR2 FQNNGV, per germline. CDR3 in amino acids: CASSSLRGANEQFF. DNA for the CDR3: TGTGCCAGCAGCTCCCTCAGGGGGGCAAATGAGCAGTTCTTC.

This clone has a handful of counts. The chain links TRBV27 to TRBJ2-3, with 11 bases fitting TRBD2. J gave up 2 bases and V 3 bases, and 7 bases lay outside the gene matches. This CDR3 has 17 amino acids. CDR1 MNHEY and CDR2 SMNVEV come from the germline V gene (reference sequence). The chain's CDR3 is CASSFLRLAGYTDTQYF. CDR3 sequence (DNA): TGTGCCAGCAGTTTCCTTAGACTAGCGGGGTACACAGATACGCAGTATTTT.